This T cell receptor (beta chain) comes out of a study of metastatic and nonmetastatic thyroid tumors. The overall study: Repertoires of blood and of tissue (tumor or nodule) from malignant and benign thyroid patients were compared.

The V gene end was trimmed by 6 bases and the J gene end by 0 bases; junction bases not matched to a gene: 2. CDR1 and CDR2 from the germline V gene are MDHEN and SYDVKM. The CDR3 contains 16 residues. Authors' methods: A distant-metastasis classifier for papillary thyroid cancer was built using CDR3 differences across clinicopathological groups. TCRdb re-called the PCR reads through MiXCR. TCRdb, not the authors, supplied the V and J calls. Of some 19,000 clones in the sample, around a third were seen once. This clone was found many times. Before thyroid surgery, none of the patients had received any treatment.

The clonotype was recovered from a female donor with papillary thyroid cancer or a benign thyroid nodule (not recorded which). Some clones in this sample may be carry-over from other donors' samples. The chain carries TRBV28 and TRBJ2-1; the match to TRBD2 covers 13 bases. The sample comprised tumor tissue. The CDR3 region has the DNA TGTGCCAGCAGGCGGACTAGCGGGAGCTCCTACAATGAGCAGTTCTTC. It is translated as CASRRTSGSSYNEQFF.